The rows below give T cell receptor beta chains drawn from one sample of a study of T cells in Graves' hyperthyroidism and ophthalmopathy. TCRdb reprocessed the multiplex PCR reads via MiXCR and lists one record per CDR3 protein. The sample holds 550,000 to 850,000 distinct CDR3 sequences, around 20% seen once. Sequenced material: blood. These receptors were collected from a woman aged 50 to 60 with Graves' hyperthyroidism that later progressed to Graves' ophthalmopathy. CDR3s include the opening cysteine and the closing phenylalanine or tryptophan. The D gene is left open where the match is weak. The size entry is marked missing in some rows and otherwise reads once, few, many or a size class.

d_call clone_size j_call v_call cdr3_aa cdr3_nt
- many TRBJ1-2 TRBV2 CASNIGWQYYTF TGTGCCAGCAATATAGGGTGGCAATACTACACCTTC
- - TRBJ1-1 TRBV20-1 CSANPSNTEALF TGCAGTGCTAATCCATCGAACACTGAAGCTTTATTT
- - TRBJ1-1 TRBV19 CASSRQVEAFF TGTGCCAGTAGTCGACAGGTTGAAGCTTTCTTT
TRBD1 - TRBJ1-5 TRBV19 CATFGKGQGSNQPQHF TGTGCCACGTTCGGAAAGGGACAGGGGTCAAATCAGCCCCAGCATTTT
- few TRBJ1-2 TRBV20-1 CSARDIQDYGYTF TGCAGTGCTAGAGATATACAGGACTATGGCTACACCTTC
TRBD2 many TRBJ2-1 TRBV11-3 CASSLVSGGANEQFF TGTGCCAGCAGCTTAGTTAGCGGGGGGGCCAATGAGCAGTTCTTC
- - TRBJ1-3 TRBV9 CASSVGALRTSSGNTIYF TGTGCCAGCAGCGTAGGGGCCCTGAGGACGAGCTCTGGAAACACCATATATTTT
- few TRBJ2-3 TRBV5-4 CASSFPGEATDTQYF TGTGCCAGCAGCTTTCCGGGGGAGGCCACAGATACGCAGTATTTT
- many TRBJ1-4 TRBV12-3/TRBV12-4 CASSFVGTVVEKLFF TGTGCCAGCAGTTTTGTAGGGACGGTGGTTGAAAAACTGTTTTTT
- - TRBJ1-4 TRBV20-1 CNARESAAGREKLFF TGCAATGCTAGAGAGTCGGCGGCAGGGAGGGAAAAACTGTTTTTT
- - TRBJ2-7 TRBV7-6 CASSARDDNYEQYF TGTGCCAGCAGCGCCCGGGACGACAACTACGAGCAGTACTTC
- few TRBJ2-1 TRBV12-3/TRBV12-4 CASRPGGNLNEQFF TGTGCCAGCAGACCCGGAGGAAACCTAAATGAGCAGTTCTTC
- few TRBJ1-1 TRBV7-6 CASSLDPRAPRAFF TGTGCCAGCAGCTTAGATCCGAGAGCCCCTCGAGCTTTCTTT
- - TRBJ2-2 TRBV24-1 CATSDLGSLGGELFF TGTGCCACCAGTGATTTGGGTTCCTTAGGAGGGGAGCTGTTTTTT
TRBD2 many TRBJ2-5 TRBV3-1 CASSKNSGGRTETQYF TGTGCCAGCAGCAAAAATAGCGGGGGCCGGACAGAGACCCAGTACTTC
TRBD1 many TRBJ1-1 TRBV12-3/TRBV12-4 CASSPPGTVNTEAFF TGTGCCAGCAGTCCACCCGGGACAGTGAACACTGAAGCTTTCTTT
TRBD2 - TRBJ2-5 TRBV9 CASSLAVGSETQYF TGTGCCAGCAGCCTAGCGGTGGGGAGTGAGACCCAGTACTTC
TRBD1 once TRBJ1-4 TRBV4-1 CASSFTGDRNEKLFF TGCGCCAGCAGCTTCACAGGGGACCGGAATGAAAAACTGTTTTTT
- - TRBJ1-3 TRBV2 CASSLGAANSGNTIYF TGTGCCAGCAGCCTCGGGGCGGCGAACTCTGGAAACACCATATATTTT
TRBD1 few TRBJ2-3 TRBV10-3 CATKRDRGPDTQYF TGTGCCACTAAACGGGACAGGGGGCCTGATACGCAGTATTTT
TRBD1 - TRBJ2-1 TRBV20-1 CRGQGVLDEQFF TGCAGAGGACAGGGGGTCCTCGATGAGCAGTTCTTC
- - TRBJ1-1 TRBV12-3/TRBV12-4 CASRADGTEAFF TGTGCCAGCAGGGCCGATGGGACTGAAGCTTTCTTT
TRBD1 - TRBJ1-5 TRBV7-2 CASSPGQARGQPQHF TGTGCCAGCAGTCCGGGACAGGCCCGCGGTCAGCCCCAGCATTTT
- - TRBJ1-6 TRBV13 CASSSRGSSYNSPLHF TGTGCCAGCAGCTCCCGAGGGTCCTCCTATAATTCACCCCTCCACTTT
- few TRBJ1-5 TRBV4-1 CASSLTVPPTELGQPQHF TGCGCCAGCAGCCTAACTGTCCCGCCAACCGAATTAGGGCAGCCCCAGCATTTT
- - TRBJ1-1 TRBV19 CASSTWTPNTEAFF TGTGCCAGTAGTACCTGGACACCGAACACTGAAGCTTTCTTT
TRBD1 - TRBJ2-2 TRBV12-5 CASGLDLGQGFTGELFF TGTGCTAGTGGTTTGGACTTGGGACAGGGGTTCACCGGGGAGCTGTTTTTT
TRBD1 many TRBJ2-7 TRBV20-1 CSASLDRTHEQYF TGCAGTGCTAGTTTGGACAGGACCCACGAGCAGTACTTC
- many TRBJ2-2 TRBV12-3/TRBV12-4 CASSPGHITGELFF TGTGCCAGCAGCCCGGGACATATCACCGGGGAGCTGTTTTTT
TRBD1 many TRBJ1-1 TRBV9 CASSPRQGAGTEAFF TGTGCCAGCAGCCCGCGACAGGGGGCGGGGACTGAAGCTTTCTTT
- - TRBJ2-3 TRBV5-1 CASSWGLTDTQYF TGCGCCAGCAGTTGGGGTTTGACAGATACGCAGTATTTT
- - TRBJ2-7 TRBV7-3 CASSLMAGDYEQYF TGTGCCAGCAGCTTAATGGCAGGAGACTACGAGCAGTACTTC
TRBD2 once TRBJ2-5 TRBV6-2/TRBV6-3 CAGSQGAGLAGRETQYF TGTGCCGGCAGTCAAGGCGCGGGACTAGCGGGGAGGGAGACCCAGTACTTC
- - TRBJ1-4 TRBV24-1 CATSGRRGANEKLFF TGTGCCACCAGTGGAAGGAGGGGGGCTAATGAAAAACTGTTTTTT
TRBD1 many TRBJ2-3 TRBV30 CAWSKRTGATDTQYF TGTGCCTGGAGTAAGCGGACAGGGGCCACAGATACGCAGTATTTT
- many TRBJ1-5 TRBV20-1 CSAPSPTGAGNQPQHF TGCAGTGCTCCGAGCCCTACGGGGGCGGGCAATCAGCCCCAGCATTTT
TRBD1 many TRBJ2-7 TRBV5-1 CASSLTGVYEQYF TGCGCCAGCAGCCTGACAGGGGTCTACGAGCAGTACTTC
TRBD1 - TRBJ2-7 TRBV6-2/TRBV6-3 CASSYRGQAYEQYF TGTGCCAGCAGTTACAGGGGGCAGGCCTACGAGCAGTACTTC
TRBD1 few TRBJ2-4 TRBV5-8 CASSSGTGGMGIQYF TGTGCCAGCAGCTCCGGGACAGGGGGCATGGGCATTCAGTACTTC
TRBD2 - TRBJ2-1 TRBV6-6 CASSYVGEGNEQFF TGTGCCAGCAGTTACGTGGGGGAGGGGAATGAGCAGTTCTTC
TRBD1 - TRBJ1-6 TRBV30 CARGQDDNSPLHF TGTGCCCGAGGACAGGATGATAATTCACCCCTCCACTTT
- few TRBJ1-1 TRBV2 CASSGSWEGANTEAFF TGTGCCAGCAGTGGAAGCTGGGAGGGAGCGAACACTGAAGCTTTCTTT
- few TRBJ2-5 TRBV9 CASSVLWTKETQYF TGTGCCAGCAGCGTTTTGTGGACCAAAGAGACCCAGTACTTC
- many TRBJ1-1 TRBV30 CAWSPRGNTEAFF TGTGCCTGGAGTCCCAGGGGGAACACTGAAGCTTTCTTT
- many TRBJ2-3 TRBV12-3/TRBV12-4 CASSLGGMLDTDTQYF TGTGCCAGCAGTTTAGGAGGGATGTTGGACACAGATACGCAGTATTTT
- few TRBJ1-3 TRBV4-1 CASSQVGSNSGNTIYF TGCGCCAGCAGCCAAGTTGGCAGTAACTCTGGAAACACCATATATTTT
TRBD1 few TRBJ1-4 TRBV12-3/TRBV12-4 CASRRGDSQKLFF TGTGCCAGCAGACGGGGGGACAGCCAAAAACTGTTTTTT
- few TRBJ1-1 TRBV7-6 CASSFGPVNTEAFF TGTGCCAGCAGCTTCGGACCGGTGAACACTGAAGCTTTCTTT
TRBD1 - TRBJ2-5 TRBV27 CASSLYRGQETQYF TGTGCCAGCAGTTTATACAGGGGACAAGAGACCCAGTACTTC